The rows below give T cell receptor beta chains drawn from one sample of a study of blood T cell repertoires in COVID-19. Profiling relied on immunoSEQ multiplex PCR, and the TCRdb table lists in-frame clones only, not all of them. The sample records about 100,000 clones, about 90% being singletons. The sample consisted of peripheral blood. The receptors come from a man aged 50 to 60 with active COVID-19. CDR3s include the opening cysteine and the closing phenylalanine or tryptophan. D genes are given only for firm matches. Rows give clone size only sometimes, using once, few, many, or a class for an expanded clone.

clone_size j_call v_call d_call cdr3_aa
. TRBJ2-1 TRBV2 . CASSEASTYNEQFF
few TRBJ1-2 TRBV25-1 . CASSDVRVIDGYTF
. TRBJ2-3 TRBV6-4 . CASSDSHRSDTQYF
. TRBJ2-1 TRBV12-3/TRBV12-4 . CASTSGAYNEQFF
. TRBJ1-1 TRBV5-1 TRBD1 CASSLATGGNTEAFF
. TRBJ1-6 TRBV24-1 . CATSALGRCNSPLHF
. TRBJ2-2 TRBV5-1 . CASRVGGLRGGELFF
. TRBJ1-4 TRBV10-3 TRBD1 CAIRPQGAANEKLFF
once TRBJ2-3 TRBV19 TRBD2 CASSIGRGLADTQYF
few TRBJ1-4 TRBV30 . CAWTRPTDNEKLFF
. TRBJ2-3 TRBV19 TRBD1 CASLRWDRGLLAGFGQDTQYF
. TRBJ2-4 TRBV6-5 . CASSPGVNIQYF
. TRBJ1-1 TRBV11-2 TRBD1 CASSPWDRAEAFF
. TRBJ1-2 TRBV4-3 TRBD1 CASSQDYGQDDYGYTF
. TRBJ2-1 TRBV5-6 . CASSSRRSLISYNEQFF
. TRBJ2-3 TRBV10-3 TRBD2 CAISGKRGESPRGTDTQYF
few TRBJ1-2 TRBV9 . CASSTGGSNYGYTF
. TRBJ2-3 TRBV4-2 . CASSPLVTPSTDTQYF
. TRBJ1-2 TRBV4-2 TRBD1 CASSQEGQLNYGYTF
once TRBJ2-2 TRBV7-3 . CASSLTGAELGELFF
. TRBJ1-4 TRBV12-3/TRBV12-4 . CASSTGSLLFF
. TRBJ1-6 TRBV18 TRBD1 CASSSTGDLSPLHF
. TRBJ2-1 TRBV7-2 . CASSLVGKPSYNEQFF
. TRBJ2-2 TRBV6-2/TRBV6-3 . CASSYSRLSGELFF
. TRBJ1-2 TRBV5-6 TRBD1 CASSLRDRVGYTF
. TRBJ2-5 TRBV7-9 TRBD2 CASSPRLAGAPETQYF
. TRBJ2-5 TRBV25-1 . CASSAPRGTQYF
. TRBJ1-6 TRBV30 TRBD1 CAWSVPGQGGSPLHF
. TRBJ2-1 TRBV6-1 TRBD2 CASSEREAGSSYNEQFF
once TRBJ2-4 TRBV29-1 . CSVSNLAKNIQYF
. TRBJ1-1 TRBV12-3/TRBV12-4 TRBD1 CASSRQGVTEAFF
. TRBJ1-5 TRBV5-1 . CASTLIPGDNQPQHF
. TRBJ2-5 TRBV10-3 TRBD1 CAISTGESLETQYF
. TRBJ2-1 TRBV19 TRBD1 CASSPGQKYNEQFF
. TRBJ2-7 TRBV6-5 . CASSYSKEGTYEQYF
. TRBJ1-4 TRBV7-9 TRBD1 CASSLPRTGGFEKLFF
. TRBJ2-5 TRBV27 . CASSQQETQYF
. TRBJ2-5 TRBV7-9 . CASKSGLPGETQYF
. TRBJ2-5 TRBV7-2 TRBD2 CASSPLTGRETQYF
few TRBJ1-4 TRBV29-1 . CSVLVGARGEKLFF
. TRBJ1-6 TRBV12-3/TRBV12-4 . CASSLTGPPLHF
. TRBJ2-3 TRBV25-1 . CATSGRAGVPDTQYF
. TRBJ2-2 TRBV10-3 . CAISESRSTGELFF
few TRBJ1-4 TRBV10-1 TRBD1 CASELQGAGEKLFF
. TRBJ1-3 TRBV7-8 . CASSLFSLTGNRGNTIYF
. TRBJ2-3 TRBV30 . CARGGGGYADTQYF
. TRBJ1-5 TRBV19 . CASSSYGQLNQPQHF
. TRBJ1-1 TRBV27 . CASKYQGRNTEAFF
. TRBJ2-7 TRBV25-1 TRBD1 CASSERTGSVGEQYF
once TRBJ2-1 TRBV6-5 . CASRLSSYDEQFF
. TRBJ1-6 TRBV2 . CASSGAAGDNSPLHF
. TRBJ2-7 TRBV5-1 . CASSLSGSSYEQYF
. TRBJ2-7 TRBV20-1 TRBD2 CSASASGGTYEQYF
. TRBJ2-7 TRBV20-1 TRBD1 CSASRQGPTYEQYF
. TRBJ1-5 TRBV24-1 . CATSQGSEPQHF